A selection of T cell receptor beta chains follows, all from one sample in a study of T cell repertoires and HLA-DP antigens. Antigen specificity for these receptors is unknown. Data came from immunoSEQ multiplex PCR; TCRdb stores just in-frame clones and leaves some out. The repertoire holds more than 90,000 clones, with approximately 92% as singletons. Sample: CD4+ T cells from PBMCs. These receptors were collected from a woman under 30 in good health and CMV-seronegative. The conserved cysteine and the conserved F or W are not part of the CDR3 here. Each record gives: J gene, V gene, D gene, CDR3 protein. A D gene is named only where the DNA matches it firmly.

j_call: TRBJ1-1
v_call: TRBV27
d_call: NA
cdr3_aa: ASSWRENTEAF

j_call: TRBJ1-1
v_call: TRBV18
d_call: NA
cdr3_aa: ASSHSFNTEAF

j_call: TRBJ1-2
v_call: TRBV5-1
d_call: TRBD1
cdr3_aa: ASSLTGSNYGYT

j_call: TRBJ2-5
v_call: TRBV12-5
d_call: NA
cdr3_aa: ASGFDLQETQY

j_call: TRBJ1-3
v_call: TRBV7-2
d_call: TRBD1
cdr3_aa: ASSGTVGNTIY

j_call: TRBJ1-4
v_call: TRBV11-2
d_call: NA
cdr3_aa: ASWTWGEKLF

j_call: TRBJ2-2
v_call: TRBV28
d_call: TRBD1
cdr3_aa: ASSSPGQGYTGELF

j_call: TRBJ2-7
v_call: TRBV14
d_call: NA
cdr3_aa: ASSLRRDLAGEQY

j_call: TRBJ1-1
v_call: TRBV7-9
d_call: TRBD1
cdr3_aa: ASSLRTGSEAF

j_call: TRBJ2-3
v_call: TRBV5-1
d_call: TRBD2
cdr3_aa: ASSWGTSGLSDTQY

j_call: TRBJ2-7
v_call: TRBV6-1
d_call: NA
cdr3_aa: ASSAEAGGFYEQY

j_call: TRBJ2-3
v_call: TRBV12-5
d_call: NA
cdr3_aa: ASGLDTDTQY

j_call: TRBJ1-6
v_call: TRBV5-6
d_call: NA
cdr3_aa: ASSFVGRVNSPLH

j_call: TRBJ1-5
v_call: TRBV6-6
d_call: TRBD1
cdr3_aa: ASSYSHRGIDQPQH

j_call: TRBJ2-1
v_call: TRBV6-5
d_call: TRBD1
cdr3_aa: ASSQGQVSYNEQF

j_call: TRBJ1-1
v_call: TRBV27
d_call: TRBD1
cdr3_aa: ASSYRGPPGTEAF

j_call: TRBJ1-2
v_call: TRBV5-5
d_call: NA
cdr3_aa: ASSLATRQTAHSSYGYT

j_call: TRBJ2-5
v_call: TRBV9
d_call: NA
cdr3_aa: ASSVRQQETQY

j_call: TRBJ1-2
v_call: TRBV29-1
d_call: NA
cdr3_aa: SAVKRQGNGYT

j_call: TRBJ1-2
v_call: TRBV5-6
d_call: TRBD1
cdr3_aa: ASSSFLGMTGDSSGYT

j_call: TRBJ2-1
v_call: TRBV12-5
d_call: TRBD2
cdr3_aa: ASGFLLGLADPYNEQF

j_call: TRBJ1-1
v_call: TRBV6-1
d_call: TRBD1
cdr3_aa: ASSLDRDKLF

j_call: TRBJ2-6
v_call: TRBV4-2
d_call: NA
cdr3_aa: ASSQIGALTGANVLT

j_call: TRBJ2-4
v_call: TRBV11-1
d_call: NA
cdr3_aa: ASSDYTQNIQY

j_call: TRBJ1-1
v_call: TRBV28
d_call: NA
cdr3_aa: ASSLGSSIGVLEAF

j_call: TRBJ1-1
v_call: TRBV25-1
d_call: NA
cdr3_aa: ASSALGGWTEAF

j_call: TRBJ2-7
v_call: TRBV27
d_call: TRBD2
cdr3_aa: ASSPLPSGRGWKN

j_call: TRBJ2-2
v_call: TRBV19
d_call: TRBD1
cdr3_aa: ASRSGTANTGELF

j_call: TRBJ2-2
v_call: TRBV11-2
d_call: NA
cdr3_aa: ASPPGARGGELF

j_call: TRBJ1-2
v_call: TRBV18
d_call: NA
cdr3_aa: ASSQQGFGYGYT

j_call: TRBJ2-7
v_call: TRBV7-2
d_call: NA
cdr3_aa: ASSPQGGGYEQY

j_call: TRBJ2-1
v_call: TRBV5-4
d_call: NA
cdr3_aa: ASSLERQYNEQF

j_call: TRBJ1-1
v_call: TRBV30
d_call: NA
cdr3_aa: AWRSTQREAF

j_call: TRBJ2-5
v_call: TRBV7-2
d_call: TRBD2
cdr3_aa: ATRTSGAYQETQY

j_call: TRBJ2-3
v_call: TRBV27
d_call: NA
cdr3_aa: ASSFQRGTDTQY

j_call: TRBJ2-3
v_call: TRBV18
d_call: TRBD2
cdr3_aa: ASSPPGGGADTQY

j_call: TRBJ2-7
v_call: TRBV27
d_call: TRBD2
cdr3_aa: ASSFSGTSGRARRYEQY

j_call: TRBJ1-4
v_call: TRBV29-1
d_call: NA
cdr3_aa: SADGGTNEKLF

j_call: TRBJ2-3
v_call: TRBV28
d_call: NA
cdr3_aa: ASRGHLSAGRDTQY

j_call: TRBJ1-2
v_call: TRBV5-3
d_call: NA
cdr3_aa: ARSLRTDYYGYT

j_call: TRBJ2-7
v_call: TRBV18
d_call: TRBD1
cdr3_aa: ASSPPGQAPNEQY